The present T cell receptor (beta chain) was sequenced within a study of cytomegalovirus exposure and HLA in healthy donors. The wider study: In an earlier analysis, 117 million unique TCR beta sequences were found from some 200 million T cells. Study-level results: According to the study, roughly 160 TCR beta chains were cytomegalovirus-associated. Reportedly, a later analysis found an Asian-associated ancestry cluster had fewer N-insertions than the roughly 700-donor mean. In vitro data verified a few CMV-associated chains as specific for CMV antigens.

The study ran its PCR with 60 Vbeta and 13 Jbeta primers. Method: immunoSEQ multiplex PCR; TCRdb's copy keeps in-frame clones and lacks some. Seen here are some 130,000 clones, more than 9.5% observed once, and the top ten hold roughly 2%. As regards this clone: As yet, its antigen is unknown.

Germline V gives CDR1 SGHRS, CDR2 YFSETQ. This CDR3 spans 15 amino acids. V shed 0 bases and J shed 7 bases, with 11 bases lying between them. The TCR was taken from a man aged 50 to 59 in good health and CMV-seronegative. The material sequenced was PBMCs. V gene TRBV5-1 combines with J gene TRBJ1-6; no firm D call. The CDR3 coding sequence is TGCGCCAGCAGCTTGGATAGCGTCGGGAATTCACCCCTCCACTTT. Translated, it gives CASSLDSVGNSPLHF.